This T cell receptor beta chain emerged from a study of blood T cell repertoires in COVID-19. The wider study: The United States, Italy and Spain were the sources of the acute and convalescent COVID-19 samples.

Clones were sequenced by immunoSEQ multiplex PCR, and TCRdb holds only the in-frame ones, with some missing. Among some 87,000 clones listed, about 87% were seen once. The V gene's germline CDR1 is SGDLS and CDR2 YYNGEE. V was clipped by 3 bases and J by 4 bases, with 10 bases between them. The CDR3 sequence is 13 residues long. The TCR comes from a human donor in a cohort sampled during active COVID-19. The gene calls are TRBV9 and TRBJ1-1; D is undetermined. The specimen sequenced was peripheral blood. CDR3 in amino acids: CASSEGAGTEAFF. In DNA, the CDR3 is TGTGCCAGCAGCGAGGGTGCGGGCACTGAAGCTTTCTTT.